These 18 T cell receptor beta chains were all obtained from the same sample, sequenced in a study of blood T cells in healthy people across ages. With a J-beta primer mix and a sample-barcoded 5' primer, a second PCR ran roughly 6 to 11 cycles. TCRdb called the 5' RACE reads again in MiXCR, with one record for every CDR3 protein. The sample carries hundreds of thousands of distinct CDR3 sequences, 58% recorded once. Input material: blood. These receptors all stem from a man aged 25 to 40 in good health.

The chain carries TRBV7-9 and TRBJ1-1; 7 bases are shared with TRBD1. J gave up 2 bases and V 2 bases, and 17 bases lay outside the gene matches. CDR3 length equals 19 residues. CDR1 and CDR2 from the germline V gene are SEHNR and FQNEAQ (reference sequence). CDR3 protein: CASSLLITGRDSLNTEAFF. The CDR3 nucleotides are TGTGCCAGCAGCTTATTAATCACAGGAAGGGACAGCCTAAACACTGAAGCTTTCTTT.

The rearrangement uses TRBV14 and TRBJ1-2, with TRBD1 matching 9 bases. J was trimmed by 3 bases and V by 0 bases; bases with no gene match: 5. The CDR3 has 16 amino acids. The V gene's germline CDR1 is SGHDN and CDR2 FVKESK. CDR3 in amino acids: CASSQDSRTGDYGYTF. Written as DNA, the CDR3 is TGTGCCAGCAGCCAAGATTCCCGGACAGGGGACTATGGCTACACCTTC. The full variable domain, in which reference TRBV14 and TRBJ1-2 provide the parts outside the CDR3, is EAGVTQFPSHSVIEKGQTVTLRCDPISGHDNLYWYRRVMGKEIKFLLHFVKESKQDESGMPNNRFLAERTGGTYSTLKVQPAELEDSGVYFCASSQDSRTGDYGYTFGSGTRLTVV.

The genes are TRBV20-1 and TRBJ1-1; D gene ambiguous. Germline CDR1 and CDR2: DFQATT and SNEGSKA (reference sequence). The V end was cut by 0 bases, the J end by 1 base, with 12 bases between. The CDR3 sequence is 15 residues long. The CDR3 sequence: CSARETRRANTEAFF. The CDR3 nucleotides are TGCAGTGCTAGAGAGACCCGGCGGGCGAACACTGAAGCTTTCTTT.

There are many counts of this clonotype. V is TRBV7-9 and J is TRBJ2-7, with no clear D. Germline CDR1 reads SEHNR; CDR2 reads FQNEAQ (reference sequence). This CDR3 comprises 13 residues. Trimming removed 1 base from V and 3 bases from J, with 7 bases in between. The chain's CDR3 is CASSLGWGYEQYF. In nucleotides, the CDR3 is TGTGCCAGCAGCTTAGGGTGGGGCTACGAGCAGTACTTC.

There are a few counts of this clonotype. This sequence joins TRBV20-1 and TRBJ2-5; 11 bases are shared with TRBD2. The DNA end is more similar to TRBJ2-7, so the J call may be wrong. Germline V gives CDR1 DFQATT, CDR2 SNEGSKA (reference sequence). The CDR3 extends over 14 amino acids. The CDR3 loop reads CSASTSGRLSEQYF. DNA of the CDR3: TGCAGTGCTTCTACTAGCGGGAGACTTTCCGAGCAGTACTTC.

The gene calls are TRBV20-1 and TRBJ2-4, with D maybe TRBD2 (6 bases). The tail of the sequence fits TRBJ2-7 better, so the J call may be wrong. The germline CDR1 and CDR2 sequences are DFQATT and SNEGSKA (reference sequence). The CDR3 is 15 residues long. The CDR3, as DNA: TGCAGTGCCATCACAGGAGCGGGCGCGATCTACGAGCAGTACTTC. Amino acids: CSAITGAGAIYEQYF.

This sequence joins TRBV20-1 and TRBJ2-3; D perhaps matches TRBD2 (5 bases). The length of the CDR3 is 11 residues. The ends were cut back, 6 bases at V and 9 bases at J, with 13 bases in the middle. CDR1 is DFQATT, CDR2 SNEGSKA, per germline (reference sequence). The DNA of the CDR3 is TGCAGTGCCCGAGGAGGTCGGACGCAGTATTTT. Translation gives CSARGGRTQYF.

The chain uses TRBV4-3 and TRBJ2-7; D perhaps matches TRBD2 (5 bases). Germline values: CDR1 LGHNA, CDR2 YSLEER. V was shortened by 3 bases and J by 7 bases, with 16 bases between the two germline ends. The CDR3 runs 14 residues. CDR3 nucleotides: TGCGCCAGCAGCCACCCCGGGAACTACAATGAGCAGTACTTC. Translation gives CASSHPGNYNEQYF.

The chain's CDR3 is CASSSLVRQTYEQYF. The CDR3 coding sequence is TGTGCCAGCAGCTCGTTAGTGAGACAGACCTACGAGCAGTACTTC. The chain has TRBV7-2 and TRBJ2-5; weak D call: TRBD1 (5 bases). The DNA matches TRBJ2-7 better at its end, which makes the J call doubtful. The CDR3 spans 15 residues. From germline, CDR1 is SGHTA and CDR2 FQGNSA.

This clonotype is a singleton in its sample. The V gene is TRBV6-5, the J gene TRBJ2-4, with TRBD2 matching over 8 bases. The assigned J gene may be wrong: the sequence end matches TRBJ2-7 better. This CDR3 contains 15 residues. Germline V CDR1 and CDR2: MNHEY, SVGAGI. The CDR3 loop is CASSLRGGVINEQYF. The CDR3 nucleotides read TGTGCCAGCAGCCTTCGGGGGGGCGTAATCAACGAGCAGTACTTC.

With regard to this clonotype: A much larger clone differs from this one at a single base, so this may be a read error. The gene calls are TRBV7-9 and TRBJ2-7; weak D call: TRBD2 (7 bases). The CDR3 loop spans 13 amino acids. CDR1 is SEHNR and CDR2 is FQNEAQ in the germline V gene (reference sequence). The CDR3 spells CAGSARGAGEQYF. The CDR3 coding sequence is TGTGCCGGCAGCGCTCGGGGGGCTGGGGAGCAGTACTTC.

The genes are TRBV4-1 and TRBJ2-1; no clear D. Per the germline V gene, CDR1 is MGHRA and CDR2 is YSYEKL. This CDR3 is 14 amino acids long. With 1 base removed from V and 9 bases from J, the gap between germline ends came to 13 bases. CDR3 region: CASSQGDRPPEQFF. CDR3 sequence (DNA): TGCGCCAGCAGCCAAGGTGACCGTCCCCCTGAGCAGTTCTTC.

The CDR3 here is CATSSQRRSANEQYF. For the CDR3, the DNA is TGTGCCACCAGCAGCCAGCGGAGATCTGCGAACGAGCAGTACTTC. This chain connects TRBV15 to TRBJ2-7; D possibly corresponds to TRBD2 (5 bases). V gave up 3 bases and J gave up 5 bases, with 17 bases separating them. The CDR3 is 15 residues long. Germline CDR1 is LNHNV and CDR2 is YYDKDF (reference sequence).

The chain employs TRBV7-2 and TRBJ2-3, with 9 nucleotides matching TRBD2. The CDR3 length is 17 residues. V lost 0 bases and J lost 2; bases outside the gene matches: 6. Germline CDR1 and CDR2: SGHTA and FQGNSA. CDR3 bases: TGTGCCAGCAGCTTAGCGAAGACTAGCGGTCACACAGATACGCAGTATTTT. Its protein is CASSLAKTSGHTDTQYF.

The rearrangement links TRBV5-1 to TRBJ2-5; no definite D call. The CDR3 has 15 amino acids. Germline CDR1 reads SGHRS; CDR2 reads YFSETQ. V was clipped by 0 bases and J by 5 bases, with 14 bases between them. CDR3 bases: TGCGCCAGCAGCTTGGCCGGCCGACCGGACGAGACCCAGTACTTC. Translation: CASSLAGRPDETQYF.

CDR3 residues: CSVDGDYYGYTF. DNA of the CDR3: TGCAGCGTTGACGGGGATTACTATGGCTACACCTTC. V is TRBV29-1 and J is TRBJ1-2; D remains ambiguous. V gave up 3 bases and J gave up 3 bases, with 8 bases separating them. Germline-derived CDR1 and CDR2 are SQVTM and ANQGSEA. The CDR3 length is 12 residues. Complete variable domain (other parts from reference TRBV29-1 and TRBJ1-2): SAVISQKPSRDICQRGTSLTIQCQVDSQVTMMFWYRQQPGQSLTLIATANQGSEATYESGFVIDKFPISRPNLTFSTLTVSNMSPEDSSIYLCSVDGDYYGYTFGSGTRLTVV.

The gene calls are TRBV7-9 and TRBJ1-1; no reliable D call. This CDR3 spans 15 amino acids. Germline V gene data show CDR1 as SEHNR and CDR2 as FQNEAQ (reference sequence). Trimming took off 6 bases at V and 4 bases at J, with 18 bases between the two ends. The chain's CDR3 is CASRSGTGERTEAFF. The CDR3, as DNA: TGTGCCAGCAGATCAGGAACCGGCGAACGCACTGAAGCTTTCTTT.

The V call is TRBV4-1, the J call TRBJ2-7; D may be TRBD1 or TRBD2 (5 bases each). This CDR3 comprises 14 residues. Germline V gene lookup returns CDR1 MGHRA and CDR2 YSYEKL. Trimming left V 1 base short and J 3 bases short, with 10 bases between. Here the CDR3 DNA reads TGCGCCAGCAGCCAAGGCCGAGGGGACTACGAGCAGTACTTC. Its protein is CASSQGRGDYEQYF.